Listed here are 14 T cell receptor beta chains from one sample, sequenced in a study of early T cells in non-severe SARS-CoV-2 infection. One entry per CDR3 protein, called by TCRdb with MiXCR from the 5' RACE reads. Seen here are about 100,000 distinct CDR3 sequences, over 10% observed once, and the top ten hold approximately 6%. What was sequenced was whole blood. All receptors derive from an adult who was a healthcare worker with PCR-confirmed SARS-CoV-2 infection or an uninfected control (not recorded which).

In this sample, this clonotype turned up many times. The rearrangement links TRBV5-1 to TRBJ1-1; D possibly corresponds to TRBD1 (6 bases). The germline V gene encodes CDR1 SGHRS and CDR2 YFSETQ. V gave up 4 bases and J gave up 4 bases, with 17 bases separating them. The CDR3 is made up of 15 amino acids. The CDR3 nucleotides are TGCGCCAGCAGCCTATCCCCAGGGGCGGGCACTGAAGCTTTCTTT. Translated, it gives CASSLSPGAGTEAFF. Full variable domain (rest looked up from reference TRBV5-1 and TRBJ1-1): KAGVTQTPRYLIKTRGQQVTLSCSPISGHRSVSWYQQTPGQGLQFLFEYFSETQRNKGNFPGRFSGRQFSNSRSEMNVSTLELGDSALYLCASSLSPGAGTEAFFGQGTRLTVV.

As for this clonotype: The junction differs from germline at one of its ends, possibly a read error. The chain couples TRBV20-1 to TRBJ2-7; TRBD2 is a possible D gene (5 bases). CDR3 length: 15 amino acids. Germline CDR1 is DFQATT and CDR2 is SNEGSKA (reference sequence). The chain's CDR3 is CSASSQAQASNEQYF. The CDR3 DNA sequence: TGCAGCGCTAGCAGCCAGGCACAAGCGTCTAATGAGCAGTACTTC.

This clonotype occurred once. The chain employs TRBV10-3 and TRBJ1-2, with TRBD1 matching 10 bases. Germline assignment: CDR1 ENHRY and CDR2 SYGVKD. This CDR3 is 12 amino acids long. The V segment lost 10 bases and the J segment 6 bases; nucleotides outside the gene matches: 5. The CDR3 DNA reads as TGTGCCAGCTCGGACAGGGGGGATGGCTACACCTTC. Translated: CASSDRGDGYTF.

This clonotype has at least ten counts. The DNA for the CDR3 is TGCGCCAGCAGCGCCCAAGAGGGCGAGCAGTACTTC. This encodes CASSAQEGEQYF. This chain links TRBV5-1 with TRBJ2-7, with a weak D call TRBD2 (5 bases). The CDR3 length is 12 residues. V was pared by 4 bases and J by 6 bases, with 11 bases between. Germline V gene lookup returns CDR1 SGHRS and CDR2 YFSETQ.

This clonotype was counted many times. The chain joins TRBV5-5 to TRBJ1-2; D gene ambiguous. The V gene lost 2 bases and the J gene lost 5 bases, with 7 bases spanning the gap. This CDR3 is 12 amino acids long. Per the germline V gene, CDR1 is SGHKS and CDR2 is YYEKEE (reference sequence). CDR3 in amino acids: CASSFPKYGYTF. The CDR3 DNA reads TGTGCCAGCAGCTTTCCGAAGTATGGCTACACCTTC.

This chain uses TRBV5-5 with TRBJ2-7; no clear D. V lost 0 bases, J lost 3 bases, and 16 bases lay in between. This CDR3 region has 16 residues. Germline CDR1 is SGHKS and CDR2 is YYEKEE (reference sequence). CDR3 loop: CASSLGPRTDNYEQYF. The DNA of the CDR3 is TGTGCCAGCAGCTTGGGTCCCCGCACCGACAACTACGAGCAGTACTTC.

This clonotype was counted at least ten times. The chain joins TRBV28 to TRBJ2-7; no reliable D call. Trimming cost V 3 bases and J 3 bases, with 6 bases left between them. Germline assignment: CDR1 MDHEN and CDR2 SYDVKM. This CDR3 has 12 residues. This CDR3 reads CASSFQLYEQYF. Written as DNA, the CDR3 is TGTGCCAGCAGTTTCCAGCTCTACGAGCAGTACTTC.

The rearrangement uses TRBV2 and TRBJ2-5; TRBD1 or TRBD2 may be the D gene (6 bases each). In germline, CDR1 is SNHLY, CDR2 FYNNEI. The CDR3 is 17 amino acids. V was shortened by 7 bases and J by 4 bases, with 25 bases between the two germline ends. The chain's CDR3 is CASIIRGQGGPGETQYF. Written as DNA, the CDR3 is TGTGCCAGCATCATTCGGGGGCAGGGTGGCCCCGGAGAGACCCAGTACTTC.

The table lists this clonotype with many counts. The chain is built from TRBV7-9 and TRBJ2-3; D uncertain. This CDR3 contains 14 residues. Between the trimmed V and J ends, which lost 4 bases and 2 bases, there was a span of 10 bases. CDR1 is SEHNR, CDR2 FQNEAQ, per germline (reference sequence). Here the CDR3 DNA reads TGTGCCAGCAGCTCCAGAATATACACAGATACGCAGTATTTT. Encoded protein: CASSSRIYTDTQYF.

V is TRBV28 and J is TRBJ2-3; TRBD2 might be the D (5 bases). Trimming took off 5 bases at V and 6 bases at J, with 15 bases between the two ends. CDR3 length equals 14 residues. Germline lookup yields CDR1 MDHEN and CDR2 SYDVKM. CDR3 protein: CASSVRGFGDTQYF. CDR3 coding DNA: TGTGCCAGCAGTGTAAGAGGGTTCGGCGATACGCAGTATTTT.

This clonotype was seen more than once but under ten times. The chain combines TRBV12-3 or TRBV12-4 with TRBJ2-7; TRBD1 might be the D (5 bases). Trimming took 6 bases from V and 0 from J, leaving 12 bases between them. The CDR3 has 14 amino acids. The CDR3: CASSLRQNSYEQYF. DNA for the CDR3: TGTGCCAGCAGCCTCCGACAGAACTCCTACGAGCAGTACTTC.

The chain recombines TRBV15 with TRBJ2-3; weak D call: TRBD1 (6 bases). V lost 2 bases and J 2 bases, leaving 11 bases between the germline ends. Germline assignment: CDR1 LNHNV and CDR2 YYDKDF (reference sequence). There are 15 residues in the CDR3. CDR3 in DNA: TGTGCCACCAGCAGAACGCGGACAGCCACAGATACGCAGTATTTT. This codes for CATSRTRTATDTQYF.

In this sample, this clonotype turned up many times. The J gene is TRBJ2-1, the V gene TRBV27, with 7 nucleotides matching TRBD1. In germline, CDR1 is MNHEY, CDR2 SMNVEV (reference sequence). The V gene end was trimmed by 4 bases and the J gene end by 5 bases; junction bases not matched to a gene: 11. This CDR3 spans 16 amino acids. DNA of the CDR3: TGTGCCAGCAGTTCCCCCCCGACAGGGTGGGACAATGAGCAGTTCTTC. Translating gives CASSSPPTGWDNEQFF.

This clonotype has a handful of counts. V usage is TRBV4-1 and J usage is TRBJ2-6, with TRBD1 as a possible D gene (6 bases). This CDR3 is 19 amino acids long. The germline gives CDR1 MGHRA, CDR2 YSYEKL. V was trimmed by 3 bases and J by 0 bases, leaving 18 bases between them. The CDR3 DNA sequence: TGCGCCAGCAGCCAGGGCTACCCAGGGGATAACTCTGGGGCCAACGTCCTGACTTTC. This gives the protein CASSQGYPGDNSGANVLTF.